This TCR beta chain is drawn from a study of T cells expressing NK-cell markers (dated by TCRdb to about 2020). With regard to the full study: About 8 donors provided sorted CD3+CD56+NKG2C+, CD3+CD56+NKG2C- and CD3+CD56-NKG2C+ T-cell subsets, whose TCR beta-chain repertoires were profiled. Of the eight sequenced donors, seven were found to be HCMV-seropositive and one was found to be HCMV-seronegative. The study sequenced eight donors, all healthy volunteers chosen at random: three men and five women. Sequencing of the libraries produced 2 x 150 bp reads on Illumina HiSeq 2000/2500, MiSeq or NextSeq. What the authors observed across the whole study: It remained unclear whether the expanded NKG2C-expressing T cell clones were specific for HCMV antigens. In several donors, the dominant CD3+CD56+NKG2C+ clonotypes were among the top 10 CD8+ clonotypes and accounted for 1.0-7.0% of CD8+ T cells. Those dominant clonotypes were again the most abundant among CD3+CD56-NKG2C+ cells in a handful of donors, at roughly 25-65%.

Spanning cysteine to phenylalanine, the CDR3 consists of 15 amino acids. There is no recorded DNA. CDR1 LGHNA and CDR2 YNFKEQ are derived from the germline V gene. HCMV-specific IgG was detected in serum with a commercial ELISA kit to determine HCMV serostatus. Ficoll density gradient centrifugation was used to isolate peripheral blood mononuclear cells from blood. The instrument given in TCRdb is Illumina HiSeq 2000. 5'RACE template switching, by which a universal primer site and unique molecular identifiers were added, was used to make TCR beta cDNA libraries. cDNA synthesis was primed from the TCR beta constant segment and was followed by two successive PCR amplification steps. On the study's bioinformatics: MIGEC was used to demultiplex reads and group the reads by UMI, and MiTCR was used to assemble and quantify clonotypes. To remove erroneous sequences, TCR cDNA sequences were retained only when supported by two or more reads. The tcR package was used for downstream repertoire analysis, and clonotypes were matched across fractions by CDR3 nucleotide sequence plus V segment. Antigen specificity was annotated against VDJdb with VDJmatch, allowing one amino acid substitution in CDR3. TCRdb reprocessed the reads, reporting each CDR3 protein sequence once and no DNA. These V and J calls derive from TCRdb rather than the authors' analysis. The sample's records list around 550,000 distinct CDR3 sequences. The biggest ten clones account for less than 4.5% of the sample.

Points on this clonotype: The clone's antigen remains unknown.

This TCR was recovered from a man younger than 35 in good health. Donor details come from another sample of the same person, matched by shared clones. Here the chain combines TRBV4-2 and TRBJ2-1; without DNA, the TCRdb call of TRBD1 cannot be checked. Sequencing was carried out using blood T cells: a sorted CD56 or NKG2C T cell subset, CD4+ or CD8+ T cells, or bulk PBMC T cells (not recorded which). The CDR3 reads CASTRQGATYNEQFF.